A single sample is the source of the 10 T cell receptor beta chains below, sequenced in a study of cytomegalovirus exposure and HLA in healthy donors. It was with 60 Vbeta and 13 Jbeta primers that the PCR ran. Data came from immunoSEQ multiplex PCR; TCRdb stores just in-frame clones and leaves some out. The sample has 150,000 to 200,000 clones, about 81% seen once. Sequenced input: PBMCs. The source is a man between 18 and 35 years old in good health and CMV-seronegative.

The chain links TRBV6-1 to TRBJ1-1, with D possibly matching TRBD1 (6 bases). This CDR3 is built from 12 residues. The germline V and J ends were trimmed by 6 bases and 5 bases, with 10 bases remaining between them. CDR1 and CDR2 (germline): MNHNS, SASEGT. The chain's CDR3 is CASRSTGTEAFF. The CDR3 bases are TGTGCCAGCAGAAGCACAGGGACTGAAGCTTTCTTT.

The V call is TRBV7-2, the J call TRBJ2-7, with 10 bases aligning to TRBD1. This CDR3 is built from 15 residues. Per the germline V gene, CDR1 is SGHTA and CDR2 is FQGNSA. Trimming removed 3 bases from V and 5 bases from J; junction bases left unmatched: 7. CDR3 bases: TGTGCCAGCAGCTTGGGAGGGACAGGGGTTGACGAGCAGTACTTC. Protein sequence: CASSLGGTGVDEQYF.

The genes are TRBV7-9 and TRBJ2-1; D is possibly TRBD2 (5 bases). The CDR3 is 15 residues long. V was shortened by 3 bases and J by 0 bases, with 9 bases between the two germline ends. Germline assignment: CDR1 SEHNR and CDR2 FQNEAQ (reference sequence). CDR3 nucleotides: TGTGCCAGCAGCTTTGTAGGGAGCTCCTACAATGAGCAGTTCTTC. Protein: CASSFVGSSYNEQFF.

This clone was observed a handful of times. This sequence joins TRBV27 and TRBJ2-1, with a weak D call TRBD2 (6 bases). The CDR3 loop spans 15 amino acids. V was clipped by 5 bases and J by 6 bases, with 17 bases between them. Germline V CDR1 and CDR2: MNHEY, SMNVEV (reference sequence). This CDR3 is CASSRLGRPSNEQFF. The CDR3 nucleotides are TGTGCCAGCAGTAGACTCGGGAGACCTAGCAATGAGCAGTTCTTC.

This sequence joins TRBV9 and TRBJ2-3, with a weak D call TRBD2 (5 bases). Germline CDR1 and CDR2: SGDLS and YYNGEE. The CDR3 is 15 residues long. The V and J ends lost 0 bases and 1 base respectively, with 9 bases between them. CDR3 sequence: CASSVDARGTDTQYF. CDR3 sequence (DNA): TGTGCCAGCAGCGTAGATGCGCGGGGCACAGATACGCAGTATTTT. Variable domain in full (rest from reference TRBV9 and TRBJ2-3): DSGVTQTPKHLITATGQRVTLRCSPRSGDLSVYWYQQSLDQGLQFLIQYYNGEERAKGNILERFSAQQFPDLHSELNLSSLELGDSALYFCASSVDARGTDTQYFGPGTRLTVL.

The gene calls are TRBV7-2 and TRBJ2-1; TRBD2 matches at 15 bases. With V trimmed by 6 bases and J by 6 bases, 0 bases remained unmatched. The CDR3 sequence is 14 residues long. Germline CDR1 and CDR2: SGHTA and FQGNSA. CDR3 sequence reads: CASRGLAGGNEQFF. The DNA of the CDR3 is TGTGCCAGCAGGGGACTAGCGGGGGGCAATGAGCAGTTCTTC.

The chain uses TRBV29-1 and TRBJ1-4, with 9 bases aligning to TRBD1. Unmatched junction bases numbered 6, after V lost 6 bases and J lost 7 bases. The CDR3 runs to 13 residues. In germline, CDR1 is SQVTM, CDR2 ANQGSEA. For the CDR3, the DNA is TGCAGCGTCGATACAGGGGGCGGTGAAAAACTGTTTTTT. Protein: CSVDTGGGEKLFF.

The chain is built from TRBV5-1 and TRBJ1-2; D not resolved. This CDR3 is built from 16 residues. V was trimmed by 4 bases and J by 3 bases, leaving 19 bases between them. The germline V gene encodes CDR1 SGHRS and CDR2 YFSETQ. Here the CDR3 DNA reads TGCGCCAGCAGCCCCCGAGGACGTAGCGCCGACTATGGCTACACCTTC. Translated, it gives CASSPRGRSADYGYTF.

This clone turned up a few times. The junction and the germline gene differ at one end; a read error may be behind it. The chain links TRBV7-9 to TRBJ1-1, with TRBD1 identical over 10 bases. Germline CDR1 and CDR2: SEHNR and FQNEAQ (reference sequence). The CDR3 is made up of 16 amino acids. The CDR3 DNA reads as TGTTCCAGCAGCGCTCGACAGGGGGCTTTCGACACTGAAGCTTTCTTT. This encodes CSSSARQGAFDTEAFF.

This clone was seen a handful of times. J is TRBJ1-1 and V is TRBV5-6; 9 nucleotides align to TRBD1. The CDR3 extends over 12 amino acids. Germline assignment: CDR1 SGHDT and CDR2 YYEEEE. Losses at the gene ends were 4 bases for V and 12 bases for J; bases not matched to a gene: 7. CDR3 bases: TGTGCCAGCAGCAAAGGGACAGGGAGATCTTTCTTT. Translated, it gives CASSKGTGRSFF.